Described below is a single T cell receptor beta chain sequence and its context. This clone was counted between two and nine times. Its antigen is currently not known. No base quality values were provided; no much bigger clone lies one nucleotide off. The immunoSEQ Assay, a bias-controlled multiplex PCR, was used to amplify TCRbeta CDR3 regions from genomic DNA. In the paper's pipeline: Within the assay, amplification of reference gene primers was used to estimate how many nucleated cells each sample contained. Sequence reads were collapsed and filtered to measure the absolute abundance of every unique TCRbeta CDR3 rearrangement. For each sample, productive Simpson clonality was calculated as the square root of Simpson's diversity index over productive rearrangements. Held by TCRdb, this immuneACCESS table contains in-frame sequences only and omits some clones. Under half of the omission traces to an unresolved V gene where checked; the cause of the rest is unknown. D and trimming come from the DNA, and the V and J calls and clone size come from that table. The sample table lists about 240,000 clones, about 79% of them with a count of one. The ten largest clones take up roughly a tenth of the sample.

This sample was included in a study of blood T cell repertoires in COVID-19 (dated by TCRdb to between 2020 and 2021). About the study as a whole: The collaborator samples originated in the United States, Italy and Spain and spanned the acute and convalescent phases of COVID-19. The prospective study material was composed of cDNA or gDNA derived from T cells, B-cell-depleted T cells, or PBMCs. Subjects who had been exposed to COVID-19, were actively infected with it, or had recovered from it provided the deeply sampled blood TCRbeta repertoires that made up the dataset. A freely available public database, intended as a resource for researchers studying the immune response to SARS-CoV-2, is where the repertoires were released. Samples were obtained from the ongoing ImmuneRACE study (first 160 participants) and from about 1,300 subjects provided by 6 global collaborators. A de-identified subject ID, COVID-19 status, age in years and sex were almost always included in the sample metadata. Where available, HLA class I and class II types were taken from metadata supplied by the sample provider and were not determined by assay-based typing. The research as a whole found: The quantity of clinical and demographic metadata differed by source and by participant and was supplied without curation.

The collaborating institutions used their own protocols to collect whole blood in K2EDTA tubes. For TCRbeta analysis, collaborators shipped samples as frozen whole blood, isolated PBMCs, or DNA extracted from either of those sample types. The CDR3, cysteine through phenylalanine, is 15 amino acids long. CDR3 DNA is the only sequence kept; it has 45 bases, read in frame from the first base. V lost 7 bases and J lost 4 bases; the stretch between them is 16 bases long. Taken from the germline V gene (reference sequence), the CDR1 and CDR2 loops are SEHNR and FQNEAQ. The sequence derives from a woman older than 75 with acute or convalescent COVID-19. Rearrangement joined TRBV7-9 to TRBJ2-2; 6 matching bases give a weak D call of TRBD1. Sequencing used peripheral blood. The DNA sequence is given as TGTGCCAGCACCTTTCCAGGGGCGGGCACCGGGGAGCTGTTTTTT. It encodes CASTFPGAGTGELFF.